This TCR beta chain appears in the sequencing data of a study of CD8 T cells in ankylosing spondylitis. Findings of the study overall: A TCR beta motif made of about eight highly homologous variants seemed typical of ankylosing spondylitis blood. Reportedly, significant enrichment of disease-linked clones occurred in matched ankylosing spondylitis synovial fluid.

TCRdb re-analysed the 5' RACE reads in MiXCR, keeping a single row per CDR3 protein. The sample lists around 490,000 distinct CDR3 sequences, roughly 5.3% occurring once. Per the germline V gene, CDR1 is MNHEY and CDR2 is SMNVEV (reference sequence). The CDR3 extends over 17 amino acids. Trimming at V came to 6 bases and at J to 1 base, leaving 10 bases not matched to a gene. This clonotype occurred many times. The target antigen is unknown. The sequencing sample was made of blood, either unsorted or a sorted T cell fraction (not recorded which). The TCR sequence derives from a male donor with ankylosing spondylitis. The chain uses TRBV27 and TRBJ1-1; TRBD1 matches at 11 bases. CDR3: CASRPFGTGGKNTEAFF. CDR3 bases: TGTGCCAGCAGGCCGTTCGGGACAGGGGGGAAGAACACTGAAGCTTTCTTT.